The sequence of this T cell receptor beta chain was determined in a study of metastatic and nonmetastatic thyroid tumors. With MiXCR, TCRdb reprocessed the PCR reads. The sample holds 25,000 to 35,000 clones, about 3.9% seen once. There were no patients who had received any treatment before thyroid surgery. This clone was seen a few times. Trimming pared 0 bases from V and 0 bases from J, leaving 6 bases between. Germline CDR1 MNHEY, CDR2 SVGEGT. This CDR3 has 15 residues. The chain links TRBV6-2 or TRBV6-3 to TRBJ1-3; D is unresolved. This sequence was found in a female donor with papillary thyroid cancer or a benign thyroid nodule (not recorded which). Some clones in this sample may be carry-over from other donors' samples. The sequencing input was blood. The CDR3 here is CASSYSRSSGNTIYF. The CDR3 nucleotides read TGTGCCAGCAGTTACTCGCGCAGCTCTGGAAACACCATATATTTT.